The 27 T cell receptor beta chains reported below all come from one sample, sequenced in a study of cytomegalovirus exposure and HLA in healthy donors. The protocol was immunoSEQ multiplex PCR, while the TCRdb copy is restricted to in-frame clones and leaves out a portion. The table lists 70,000 or so clones, less than 95% of them singletons, with about 0.93% in the top ten. The sequencing sample was made of PBMCs. The receptor set was obtained from a woman between 18 and 29 years old in good health and CMV-seronegative.

The chain links TRBV18 to TRBJ2-2; D gene unclear. The CDR3 covers 15 residues. Trimming took 1 base from V and 6 from J, leaving 12 bases between them. Germline lookup yields CDR1 KGHSH and CDR2 LQKENI. The DNA of the CDR3 is TGTGCCAGCTCACCACGACCTCCCAGGTCCGGGGAGCTGTTTTTT. It yields the protein CASSPRPPRSGELFF.

The chain couples TRBV7-9 to TRBJ1-3; D unclear. This CDR3 has 13 amino acids. Germline-derived CDR1 and CDR2 are SEHNR and FQNEAQ (reference sequence). The V gene lost 6 bases and the J gene lost 1 base, with 7 bases spanning the gap. This chain's CDR3 is CASRTGSGNTIYF. Here the CDR3 DNA reads TGTGCCAGCAGGACGGGGTCTGGAAACACCATATATTTT.

The V call is TRBV7-3, the J call TRBJ1-1, with TRBD1 matching 7 bases. V was pared by 2 bases and J by 5 bases, with 5 bases of the junction left unmatched. Looked up from germline, CDR1 is SGHTA and CDR2 is FQGTGA. This CDR3 is 14 amino acids long. The CDR3 sequence: CASSLSTGSTEAFF. Written as DNA, the CDR3 is TGTGCCAGCAGCTTATCGACAGGGAGTACTGAAGCTTTCTTT.

The chain carries TRBV4-3 and TRBJ2-2; tentatively, D is TRBD1 (5 bases). CDR1 and CDR2 (germline): LGHNA, YSLEER. The CDR3 runs 15 residues. Trimming took off 0 bases at V and 4 bases at J, with 9 bases between the two ends. The CDR3 loop is CASSQDPGITGELFF. CDR3 DNA: TGCGCCAGCAGCCAAGATCCAGGGATCACCGGGGAGCTGTTTTTT.

The rearrangement links TRBV29-1 to TRBJ1-4, with TRBD1 as a possible D gene (6 bases). Germline V gene sequence: CDR1 SQVTM, CDR2 ANQGSEA. The length of the CDR3 is 12 residues. The V end lost 6 bases, the J end lost 4 bases, and 9 bases lay between the germline ends. This chain's CDR3 is CSVRGLNEKLFF. CDR3 coding DNA: TGCAGCGTGCGGGGGCTTAATGAAAAACTGTTTTTT.

For the CDR3, the DNA is TGTGCCTGGAGTTCGCACCGGAGCGGCTACGAGCAGTACTTC. It translates to CAWSSHRSGYEQYF. The chain joins TRBV30 to TRBJ2-7; TRBD2 is a possible D gene (5 bases). CDR3 length equals 14 residues. V gave up 2 bases and J gave up 3 bases, with 14 bases separating them. From germline, CDR1 is GTSNPN and CDR2 SVGIG (reference sequence).

The rearrangement uses TRBV6-4 and TRBJ2-1; 9 nucleotides line up with TRBD1. CDR1 is MRHNA and CDR2 is SNTAGT in the germline V gene. The CDR3 runs 15 residues. V gave up 4 bases and J gave up 3 bases; unmatched junction bases: 4. CDR3: CASSASTGGYNEQFF. CDR3 nucleotides: TGTGCCAGCAGTGCATCGACAGGGGGCTACAATGAGCAGTTCTTC.

The chain couples TRBV11-2 to TRBJ1-4; D not resolved. V was clipped by 3 bases and J by 7 bases, with 9 bases between them. The CDR3 extends over 13 amino acids. Germline CDR1 is SGHAT and CDR2 is FQNNGV. CDR3 coding DNA: TGTGCCAGCAGCTTGTCGCGGGGTGAAAAACTGTTTTTT. This sequence encodes CASSLSRGEKLFF.

The rearrangement joins TRBV6-1 to TRBJ1-2; D remains ambiguous. This CDR3 region has 12 residues. V gave up 7 bases and J gave up 4 bases, with 10 bases separating them. In germline, CDR1 is MNHNS, CDR2 SASEGT. The CDR3 DNA reads as TGTGCCAGCAAGGTCACAGTCTATGGCTACACCTTC. Translation: CASKVTVYGYTF.

The V call is TRBV29-1, the J call TRBJ2-7, with D maybe TRBD2 (6 bases). There are 12 residues in the CDR3. The germline V gene encodes CDR1 SQVTM and CDR2 ANQGSEA. V gave up 7 bases and J gave up 5 bases, with 15 bases separating them. The CDR3 spells CSAWGVEDEQYF. In DNA, the CDR3 is TGCAGCGCCTGGGGGGTGGAGGACGAGCAGTACTTC.

This chain links TRBV5-8 with TRBJ1-2; tentatively, D is TRBD1 (6 bases). Germline assignment: CDR1 SGHTS and CDR2 YDEGEE. The V gene lost 1 base and the J gene lost 3 bases, with 7 bases spanning the gap. The CDR3 contains 13 residues. This chain's CDR3 is CASSLSGDYGYTF. CDR3 in DNA: TGTGCCAGCAGCTTGTCAGGGGACTATGGCTACACCTTC.

This clone was seen more than once but under ten times. The chain uses TRBV2 and TRBJ2-7; 10 bases are a match to TRBD1. CDR3 size: 13 residues. Germline CDR1 SNHLY, CDR2 FYNNEI. With 4 bases clipped from V and 4 bases from J, the junction kept 1 base outside the gene matches. The CDR3 loop is CASSGTGGYEQYF. The DNA of the CDR3 is TGTGCCAGCAGTGGGACAGGGGGTTACGAGCAGTACTTC.

This clone was seen once. V and J are TRBV4-2 and TRBJ2-2; TRBD2 is a possible D gene (6 bases). Germline lookup yields CDR1 LGHNA and CDR2 YNFKEQ. Trimming stripped 1 base from V and 1 base from J, with 13 bases between. The CDR3 totals 17 residues. CDR3 in amino acids: CASSQVAGLLNTGELFF. As DNA, the CDR3 is TGTGCCAGCAGCCAAGTGGCGGGGCTGTTGAACACCGGGGAGCTGTTTTTT.

In this sample, this clone turned up once. The chain uses TRBV2 and TRBJ2-3; 8 bases align to TRBD1. The CDR3 has 15 residues. V lost 5 bases and J lost 2; bases outside the gene matches: 6. CDR1 SNHLY and CDR2 FYNNEI come from the germline V gene. The CDR3 DNA reads as TGTGCCAGCAGTTCCGGGACAGGAGCCACAGATACGCAGTATTTT. Protein product: CASSSGTGATDTQYF.

The chain is built from TRBV27 and TRBJ1-1; maybe TRBD1 (6 bases). V lost 7 bases to trimming and J lost 4 bases, with 16 bases between them. Looked up from germline, CDR1 is MNHEY and CDR2 is SMNVEV (reference sequence). The CDR3 contains 14 residues. CDR3: CASNPQGLATEAFF. CDR3 in DNA: TGTGCCAGCAATCCACAGGGTCTGGCCACTGAAGCTTTCTTT.

The chain combines TRBV5-1 with TRBJ2-5; D may be TRBD1 (6 bases). CDR1 SGHRS and CDR2 YFSETQ come from the germline V gene. The CDR3 runs to 14 residues. V was pared by 0 bases and J by 1 base, with 7 bases between. CDR3 in DNA: TGCGCCAGCAGCTTGGGGACAGTCCAAGAGACCCAGTACTTC. This encodes CASSLGTVQETQYF.

The V and J genes are TRBV29-1 and TRBJ1-1; TRBD1 might be the D (6 bases). CDR3 size: 12 residues. The V end was cut by 4 bases, the J end by 5 bases, with 11 bases between. Germline values: CDR1 SQVTM, CDR2 ANQGSEA. This chain's CDR3 is CSVGGGPTEAFF. CDR3 nucleotides: TGCAGCGTTGGGGGGGGGCCAACTGAAGCTTTCTTT.

The chain uses TRBV14 and TRBJ1-3; perhaps TRBD1 as D (5 bases). Germline CDR1 SGHDN, CDR2 FVKESK. Trimming shortened V by 1 base and J by 6 bases, and 7 bases separated the two germline ends. The CDR3 is 13 amino acids. The CDR3 reads CASSQGQTNTIYF. The CDR3 nucleotides read TGTGCCAGCAGCCAAGGACAGACAAACACCATATATTTT.

The chain recombines TRBV19 with TRBJ1-1, with a tentative D call TRBD1 (6 bases). The germline V gene encodes CDR1 LNHDA and CDR2 SQIVND (reference sequence). Trimming shortened V by 3 bases and J by 5 bases, and 10 bases separated the two germline ends. The CDR3 runs to 13 residues. CDR3 residues: CASSIYRETEAFF. DNA of the CDR3: TGTGCCAGTAGTATTTACAGGGAGACTGAAGCTTTCTTT.

J is TRBJ2-6 and V is TRBV4-2; 10 bases are shared with TRBD2. This CDR3 comprises 14 residues. The germline V gene has CDR1 LGHNA and CDR2 YNFKEQ. V lost 7 bases to trimming and J lost 3 bases; unmatched junction nucleotides: 0. For the CDR3, the DNA is TGTGCCAGCACTAGCGGGGGTGGGGCCAACGTCCTGACTTTC. Translated, it gives CASTSGGGANVLTF.

This chain joins TRBV19 and TRBJ1-6; D is possibly TRBD1 (5 bases). The CDR3 consists of 14 residues. Trimming left V 3 bases short and J 10 bases short, with 13 bases between. Germline V CDR1 and CDR2: LNHDA, SQIVND (reference sequence). The CDR3 reads CASSIGGLFSPLHF. The CDR3 DNA reads as TGTGCCAGTAGTATCGGGGGGTTGTTCTCACCCCTCCACTTT.

This clone is a singleton in its sample. The chain is built from TRBV18 and TRBJ2-7, with D possibly matching TRBD2 (6 bases). In germline, CDR1 is KGHSH, CDR2 LQKENI. CDR3 length: 14 residues. V was pared by 4 bases and J by 4 bases, with 14 bases between. The CDR3 DNA reads as TGTGCCAGCTCACTCCCGGGACTGGTTTACGAGCAGTACTTC. It codes for CASSLPGLVYEQYF. The whole variable domain, filled in from reference TRBV18 and TRBJ2-7, reads NAGVMQNPRHLVRRRGQEARLRCSPMKGHSHVYWYRQLPEEGLKFMVYLQKENIIDESGMPKERFSAEFPKEGPSILRIQQVVRGDSAAYFCASSLPGLVYEQYFGPGTRLTVT.

The rearrangement uses TRBV6-5 and TRBJ2-1, with 11 bases matching TRBD2. Germline V lookup: CDR1 MNHEY, CDR2 SVGAGI. Germline trimming cut 6 bases from V and 0 bases from J; bases unmatched to any gene: 1. The CDR3 sequence is 15 residues long. As DNA, the CDR3 is TGTGCCAGCAGGACTAGCGGGGTCTCCTACAATGAGCAGTTCTTC. Encoded protein: CASRTSGVSYNEQFF.

This sequence joins TRBV2 and TRBJ2-7, with 10 positions matching TRBD1. The V segment lost 4 bases and the J segment 6 bases; nucleotides outside the gene matches: 0. CDR1 is SNHLY, CDR2 FYNNEI, per germline. The CDR3 has 12 amino acids. As DNA, the CDR3 is TGTGCCAGCAGTGGGACAGGGGGCGAGCAGTACTTC. Its translation: CASSGTGGEQYF.

The chain joins TRBV13 to TRBJ2-2; 11 bases match TRBD2. This CDR3 is built from 16 residues. CDR1 is PRHDT and CDR2 is FYEKMQ in the germline V gene (reference sequence). The V and J ends lost 4 bases and 3 bases, in that order; junction bases with no gene match: 4. This CDR3 reads CASSSPTSGDTGELFF. In DNA form, the CDR3 reads TGTGCCAGCAGCTCCCCGACTAGCGGGGACACCGGGGAGCTGTTTTTT.

This sequence joins TRBV27 and TRBJ2-3, with TRBD2 identical over 12 bases. The CDR3 is made up of 18 amino acids. Germline V lookup: CDR1 MNHEY, CDR2 SMNVEV (reference sequence). Trimming at V came to 4 bases and at J to 3 bases, leaving 11 bases not matched to a gene. The CDR3 DNA follows: TGTGCCAGCAGTTCAGTTCTAGCGGGAGGGTTGGTGACAGATACGCAGTATTTT. It codes for CASSSVLAGGLVTDTQYF.

The genes are TRBV7-6 and TRBJ1-6; D possibly corresponds to TRBD1 (5 bases). The CDR3 spans 13 residues. V dropped 6 bases and J dropped 6 bases, with 9 bases sitting between them. CDR1 is SGHVS and CDR2 is FNYEAQ in the germline V gene. The CDR3 loop is CASSGTGNSPLHF. The CDR3 bases are TGTGCCAGCAGTGGCACAGGTAATTCACCCCTCCACTTT. Combining the CDR3 with reference TRBV7-6 and TRBJ1-6 gives the whole variable domain GAGVSQSPRYKVTKRGQDVALRCDPISGHVSLYWYRQALGQGPEFLTYFNYEAQQDKSGLPNDRFSAERPEGSISTLTIQRTEQRDSAMYRCASSGTGNSPLHFGNGTRLTVT.